One and the same sample provided the 20 T cell receptor beta chains below, sequenced in a study of cytomegalovirus exposure and HLA in healthy donors. A multiplex PCR was run with 60 Vbeta primers and 13 Jbeta primers. TCRdb's table, derived via immunoSEQ multiplex PCR, lists solely in-frame clones and lacks some. The data show fewer than 150,000 clones, approximately 15% seen once. Sample: PBMCs. The receptors were gathered from a woman aged 18-30 years in good health and CMV-seronegative.

The V call is TRBV30, the J call TRBJ1-2; D unclear. The CDR3 has 12 residues. Germline values: CDR1 GTSNPN, CDR2 SVGIG (reference sequence). V was trimmed by 0 bases and J by 6 bases, leaving 8 bases between them. CDR3 loop: CAWSVHPDGYTF. DNA of the CDR3: TGTGCCTGGAGTGTACACCCTGATGGCTACACCTTC. Combining the CDR3 with reference TRBV30 and TRBJ1-2 gives the whole variable domain SQTIHQWPATLVQPVGSPLSLECTVEGTSNPNLYWYRQAAGRGLQLLFYSVGIGQISSEVPQNLSASRPQDRQFILSSKKLLLSDSGFYLCAWSVHPDGYTFGSGTRLTVV.

This clone has more than one count but fewer than ten. This rearrangement joins TRBV10-1 to TRBJ2-2, with a tentative D call TRBD1 (5 bases). CDR3 size: 13 residues. The germline V and J ends were trimmed by 4 bases and 8 bases, with 11 bases remaining between them. Germline V CDR1 and CDR2: WNHNN, SYGVQD (reference sequence). For the CDR3, the DNA is TGCGCCAGCAGTGCCCAGGGTAATGGGGAGCTGTTTTTT. Translating it yields CASSAQGNGELFF.

The chain recombines TRBV13 with TRBJ1-2; 11 bases line up with TRBD1. CDR1 PRHDT and CDR2 FYEKMQ come from the germline V gene (reference sequence). Unmatched junction bases numbered 8, after V lost 1 base and J lost 4 bases. CDR3 length: 17 residues. CDR3 sequence reads: CASSLEAGQGAGYGYTF. For the CDR3, the DNA is TGTGCCAGCAGCTTAGAGGCCGGACAGGGGGCTGGCTATGGCTACACCTTC.

The V call is TRBV6-1, the J call TRBJ1-6; D is ambiguous. Germline values: CDR1 MNHNS, CDR2 SASEGT. The CDR3 sequence is 16 residues long. V shed 3 bases and J shed 0 bases, with 9 bases lying between them. For the CDR3, the DNA is TGTGCCAGCAGTGATACACAAAGCTCCTATAATTCACCCCTCCACTTT. It translates to CASSDTQSSYNSPLHF.

There are a few counts of this clone. The rearrangement uses TRBV18 and TRBJ1-2, with 7 bases matching TRBD1. Germline V gives CDR1 KGHSH, CDR2 LQKENI. The CDR3 consists of 13 residues. Losses at the gene ends were 6 bases for V and 4 bases for J; bases not matched to a gene: 5. CDR3 in amino acids: CASSPGQPYGYTF. The CDR3, as DNA: TGTGCCAGCTCCCCGGGACAGCCCTATGGCTACACCTTC.

This clone occurred a few times. The genes are TRBV7-2 and TRBJ2-7; a weak D match, TRBD2 (6 bases). The CDR3 loop spans 15 amino acids. The V gene's germline CDR1 is SGHTA and CDR2 FQGNSA. Trimming left V 4 bases short and J 2 bases short, with 15 bases between. The DNA of the CDR3 is TGTGCCAGCAGCTCCGGGGGACTTCCTACCTACGAGCAGTACTTC. Translating gives CASSSGGLPTYEQYF.

This clone was detected a few times. The V and J genes are TRBV6-4 and TRBJ1-5; 9 bases align to TRBD1. The CDR3 totals 13 residues. V dropped 5 bases and J dropped 7; count of bases not matched to a gene: 3. Germline V gene sequence: CDR1 MRHNA, CDR2 SNTAGT. CDR3 nucleotide sequence: TGTGCCAGCAGTCGGACAGGGGAACAGCCCCAGCATTTT. It encodes CASSRTGEQPQHF.

This clone was observed a few times. The V gene is TRBV27, the J gene TRBJ2-4, with 8 bases lining up with TRBD2. Germline loops: CDR1 MNHEY, CDR2 SMNVEV (reference sequence). The V segment lost 8 bases and the J segment 1 base; nucleotides outside the gene matches: 10. CDR3 length: 16 residues. CDR3: CASGPAEREAKNIQYF. In DNA, the CDR3 is TGTGCCAGCGGCCCTGCTGAGCGGGAGGCCAAAAACATTCAGTACTTC.

The sample holds a few counts of this clone. The J gene is TRBJ2-5, the V gene TRBV9, with 7 bases aligning to TRBD2. The germline CDR1 and CDR2 sequences are SGDLS and YYNGEE. V shed 0 bases, J shed 4 bases, and the junction held 3 bases outside the gene matches. This CDR3 has 14 amino acids. CDR3 coding DNA: TGTGCCAGCAGCGTAGAAGGGAGGGCAGAGACCCAGTACTTC. It translates to CASSVEGRAETQYF.

This clone was recorded a few times. The chain links TRBV15 to TRBJ2-7; D perhaps matches TRBD1 (5 bases). Germline V gives CDR1 LNHNV, CDR2 YYDKDF (reference sequence). The CDR3 is 14 residues long. V was clipped by 3 bases and J by 2 bases, with 11 bases between them. CDR3 in DNA: TGTGCCACCAGCAGCCTCAGGGTCCCCTACGAGCAGTACTTC. It encodes CATSSLRVPYEQYF.

The chain employs TRBV27 and TRBJ2-1, with 10 nucleotides matching TRBD1. Germline V CDR1 and CDR2: MNHEY, SMNVEV (reference sequence). V lost 5 bases, J lost 4 bases, and 5 bases stayed unmatched. The CDR3 runs to 15 residues. Here the CDR3 reads CASSTRQGAYNEQFF. The CDR3 region has the DNA TGTGCCAGCAGTACCCGACAGGGGGCATACAATGAGCAGTTCTTC.

This clone was detected a few times. The chain carries TRBV5-5 and TRBJ2-7; the D gene is possibly TRBD2 (5 bases). Germline CDR1 is SGHKS and CDR2 is YYEKEE (reference sequence). Trimming cost V 4 bases and J 3 bases, with 14 bases left between them. CDR3 size: 14 residues. CDR3 DNA sequence: TGTGCCAGCAGCCCACTAGGAAATGGCTACGAGCAGTACTTC. It is translated as CASSPLGNGYEQYF.

The chain's CDR3 is CASSRVASYEQYF. The DNA for the CDR3 is TGTGCCAGCAGCAGGGTTGCCTCCTACGAGCAGTACTTC. The chain joins TRBV6-5 to TRBJ2-7; D is perhaps TRBD1 (5 bases). The CDR3 length is 13 residues. Germline values: CDR1 MNHEY, CDR2 SVGAGI. The V end lost 6 bases, the J end lost 0 bases, and 9 bases lay between the germline ends.

The V call is TRBV5-6, the J call TRBJ1-5; the D gene is possibly TRBD1 (5 bases). This CDR3 has 14 amino acids. Germline values: CDR1 SGHDT, CDR2 YYEEEE. V was shortened by 0 bases and J by 7 bases, with 11 bases between the two germline ends. CDR3 in amino acids: CASSLGQGAQPQHF. The CDR3 nucleotides read TGTGCCAGCAGCTTGGGGCAAGGGGCCCAGCCCCAGCATTTT.

The chain uses TRBV2 and TRBJ1-5; 10 nucleotides agree with TRBD1. The germline V gene has CDR1 SNHLY and CDR2 FYNNEI. V lost 5 bases, J lost 3 bases, and 7 bases stayed unmatched. The CDR3 contains 16 residues. The CDR3 region is CASSPDRGESNQPQHF. The CDR3 bases are TGTGCCAGCAGTCCGGACAGGGGGGAATCCAATCAGCCCCAGCATTTT. Supplemented by reference TRBV2 and TRBJ1-5, the full variable domain reads EPEVTQTPSHQVTQMGQEVILRCVPISNHLYFYWYRQILGQKVEFLVSFYNNEISEKSEIFDDQFSVERPDGSNFTLKIRSTKLEDSAMYFCASSPDRGESNQPQHFGDGTRLSIL.

The gene calls are TRBV6-5 and TRBJ1-1; D is perhaps TRBD1 (5 bases). This CDR3 region has 13 residues. Germline V gives CDR1 MNHEY, CDR2 SVGAGI. Deletions cut 7 bases from V and 1 base from J, with 10 bases between. CDR3 sequence reads: CASTLRGNTEAFF. The CDR3 DNA is TGTGCCAGCACCCTAAGGGGGAACACTGAAGCTTTCTTT.

In the case of this clone: The same CDR3 also results from other DNA sequences found in this sample. The chain recombines TRBV6-6 with TRBJ2-3; 10 bases agree with TRBD2. The CDR3 runs 16 residues. With V trimmed by 2 bases and J by 1 base, 3 bases remained unmatched. Germline CDR1 MNHNY, CDR2 SVGAGI (reference sequence). The CDR3 DNA reads TGTGCCAGCAGTTACGGCCTAGCGGGGGGCACAGATACGCAGTATTTT. Translating gives CASSYGLAGGTDTQYF.

Only a few counts were recorded for this clone. The J gene is TRBJ1-2, the V gene TRBV30, with TRBD1 identical over 8 bases. The CDR3 covers 11 residues. V shed 8 bases, J shed 6 bases, and the junction held 5 bases outside the gene matches. The germline CDR1 and CDR2 sequences are GTSNPN and SVGIG (reference sequence). CDR3 amino acids: CARQGADGYTF. The CDR3 DNA sequence: TGTGCCCGGCAGGGGGCTGATGGCTACACCTTC.

The chain recombines TRBV10-3 with TRBJ2-1; 8 positions match TRBD2. CDR1 and CDR2 (germline): ENHRY, SYGVKD. CDR3 length: 17 residues. V lost 2 bases and J lost 7; bases outside the gene matches: 13. CDR3 in amino acids: CAISENQLAVETNEQFF. CDR3 sequence (DNA): TGTGCCATCAGTGAGAACCAACTAGCGGTAGAAACTAATGAGCAGTTCTTC.

The V call is TRBV5-1, the J call TRBJ2-1; the match to TRBD2 covers 11 bases. The CDR3 contains 17 residues. The J segment lost 8 bases and the V segment lost 0 bases, leaving 10 bases of the junction unmatched. Per germline, CDR1 SGHRS and CDR2 YFSETQ. The CDR3 loop reads CASSLGIRLAGPYEQFF. The DNA for the CDR3 is TGCGCCAGCAGCTTGGGTATTAGACTAGCGGGACCTTATGAGCAGTTCTTC.